This T cell receptor beta chain appears in the sequencing data of a study of control samples from healthy donors and cancer patients. Sequencing was performed with immunoSEQ multiplex PCR; in TCRdb, only in-frame clones are kept and a portion is missing. Altogether around 140,000 clones are present, around 92% being singletons, with the ten largest covering approximately 2%. Sequenced: blood. This sequence originates from a woman aged 50 to 65 in good health.

The CDR3 DNA reads as TGTGCCAGCAGCTTAACGCCGACTAGCGGGAGGGCCTTAGATACGCAGTATTTT. Its translation: CASSLTPTSGRALDTQYF. The chain joins TRBV11-2 to TRBJ2-3; 14 bases fit TRBD2. The CDR3 covers 18 residues. With V trimmed by 2 bases and J by 5 bases, 9 bases remained unmatched. From germline, CDR1 is SGHAT and CDR2 FQNNGV.